The clone carrying this T cell receptor (beta chain) was observed many times. The data were taken from a study of shared clonotypes between healthy human individuals. The wider study: CD4 naive and CD4 memory each took three plates per donor, while CD8 naive took two and CD8 memory one.

V shed 1 base and J shed 2 bases, with 9 bases lying between them. The CDR3 is 14 amino acids. CDR1 and CDR2 (germline): SGHAT, FQNNGV. Donation came from healthy HIV-negative adults that had no recent acute infections or vaccinations. Several immunoSEQ plates received, in even portions, the genomic DNA of each subset. TCRdb keeps only in-frame clones here, not all; method: immunoSEQ multiplex PCR. The sample includes 800,000 to 1,200,000 clones, 75% to 80% seen only once; the top ten take under 0.6%. The TCR was taken from a man younger than 30 in good health. Some clones in this sample may be carry-over from other donors' samples. J is TRBJ2-7 and V is TRBV11-2; no clear D. Sequencing input: memory CD4+ T cells from PBMCs. Subset meaning: CD45RA-negative fraction. CDR3 region: CASSLGRPAYEQYF. CDR3 nucleotides: TGTGCCAGCAGCTTAGGTAGACCCGCCTACGAGCAGTACTTC.